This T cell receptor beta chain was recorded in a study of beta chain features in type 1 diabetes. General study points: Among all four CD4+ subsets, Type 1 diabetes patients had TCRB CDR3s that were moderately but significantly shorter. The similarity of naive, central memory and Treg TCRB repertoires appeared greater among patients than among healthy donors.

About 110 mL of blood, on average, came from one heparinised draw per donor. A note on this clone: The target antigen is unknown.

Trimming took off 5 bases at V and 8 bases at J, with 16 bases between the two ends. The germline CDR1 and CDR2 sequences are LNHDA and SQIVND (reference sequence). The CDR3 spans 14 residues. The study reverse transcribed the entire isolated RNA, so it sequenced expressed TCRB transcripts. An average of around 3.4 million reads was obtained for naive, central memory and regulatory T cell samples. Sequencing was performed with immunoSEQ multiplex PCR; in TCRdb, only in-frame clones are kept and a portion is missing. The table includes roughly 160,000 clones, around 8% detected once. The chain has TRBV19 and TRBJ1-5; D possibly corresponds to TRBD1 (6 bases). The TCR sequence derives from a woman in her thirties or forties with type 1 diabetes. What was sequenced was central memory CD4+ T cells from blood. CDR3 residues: CASSQQGGDKPQHF. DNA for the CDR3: TGTGCCAGTAGTCAACAGGGCGGAGACAAGCCCCAGCATTTT.